This T cell receptor (beta chain) emerged from a study of beta chain features in type 1 diabetes. CDR3 size: 14 residues. J gave up 5 bases and V 5 bases, and 8 bases lay outside the gene matches. CDR1 ENHRY and CDR2 SYGVKD come from the germline V gene. A sort by CD45RO/CCR7/CD25/CD127/CD95/CD27 yielded CD4+ naive, central memory, regulatory and stem cell-like memory cells. Over 95% purity was reached by all sorted populations. As every portion of the isolated RNA was reverse transcribed, the sequencing read expressed TCRB transcripts. An average of around 3.9 million reads was obtained for naive, central memory and regulatory T cell samples. Some clones are missing from TCRdb's copy, which holds only in-frame ones; the method was immunoSEQ multiplex PCR. The data show 300,000 to 400,000 clones, with approximately 11% seen just once and over 0.015% held by the top ten.

The V and J genes are TRBV10-3 and TRBJ2-7; TRBD1 matches at 8 bases. The clonotype comes from a woman aged 30 to 39 in good health. Sequencing was carried out using naive CD4+ T cells from blood. This CDR3 is CAISSGQGGNEQYF. CDR3 nucleotide sequence: TGTGCCATCAGTTCAGGACAGGGTGGAAACGAGCAGTACTTC.